This is a list of T cell receptor beta chains from one sample in a study of control samples from healthy donors and cancer patients. Libraries were prepared by immunoSEQ multiplex PCR; TCRdb keeps only in-frame clonotypes and omits some of them. The profile shows around 110,000 clones, more than 80% of them singletons. What was sequenced was PBMCs. These receptors were obtained from a woman in her forties or fifties with colorectal cancer. The CDR3 runs from the conserved cysteine through the conserved F or W. A D gene is named only where the DNA matches it firmly. Some rows mark clone size as missing; the rest say once, few, many or name a class of expanded clone.

J gene | D gene | clone size | V gene | CDR3 length | CDR3 DNA | CDR3 protein
TRBJ1-2 | NA | NA | TRBV5-6 | 14 | TGTGCCAGCAGCTTTGAGAGGAGTGACTATGGCTACACCTTC | CASSFERSDYGYTF
TRBJ2-1 | NA | NA | TRBV2 | 15 | TGTGCCAGCAGTGAACAGTCAAGCTCCTACAATGAGCAGTTCTTC | CASSEQSSSYNEQFF
TRBJ2-1 | TRBD2 | NA | TRBV3-1/TRBV3-2 | 14 | TGTGCCAGCCGGGGACTAGCGGGAGTCAGTGAGCAGTTCTTC | CASRGLAGVSEQFF
TRBJ2-1 | NA | NA | TRBV15 | 16 | TGTGCCACCAGCAGAGATCGACGGGCTGTCTACAATGAGCAGTTCTTC | CATSRDRRAVYNEQFF
TRBJ2-3 | NA | NA | TRBV5-4 | 15 | TGTGCCAGCAGTCATGGACTGGGACTCACAGATACGCAGTATTTT | CASSHGLGLTDTQYF
TRBJ2-4 | NA | NA | TRBV27 | 16 | TGTGCCAGCAGTCTGGAGGACAGTTTAGCCAAAAACATTCAGTACTTC | CASSLEDSLAKNIQYF
TRBJ2-7 | NA | NA | TRBV27 | 14 | TGTGCCAGCAAACCTAGCGTCTCCTCCTACGAGCAGTACTTC | CASKPSVSSYEQYF
TRBJ2-7 | TRBD1 | NA | TRBV27 | 19 | TGTGCCAGCAGTTTAATTTCCCCCGGGACAGGGGGTAGCTCCTACGAGCAGTACTTC | CASSLISPGTGGSSYEQYF
TRBJ2-7 | TRBD2 | NA | TRBV6-5 | 14 | TGTGCCAGCAGTCGACTAGCGGACTACTACGAGCAGTACTTC | CASSRLADYYEQYF
TRBJ2-4 | TRBD2 | NA | TRBV3-1/TRBV3-2 | 14 | TGTGCCAGCAGCCAAGTGACTAGCGGGAACATTCAGTACTTC | CASSQVTSGNIQYF
TRBJ2-7 | TRBD2 | once | TRBV3-1/TRBV3-2 | 15 | TGTGCCAGCAGCCATACTAGCGGGGGAAGCTACGAGCAGTACTTC | CASSHTSGGSYEQYF
TRBJ2-7 | TRBD1 | NA | TRBV7-9 | 12 | TGTGCCAGCAGCGCGACAGGGTACGAGCAGTACTTC | CASSATGYEQYF
TRBJ2-5 | NA | NA | TRBV11-3 | 15 | TGTGCCAGCAGCCCCCGGGCCACAGGGATGGAGACCCAGTACTTC | CASSPRATGMETQYF
TRBJ1-1 | NA | NA | TRBV19 | 15 | TGTGCCAGCCATATTAGTGCCCCTGGGACCACTGAAGCTTTCTTT | CASHISAPGTTEAFF
TRBJ1-3 | NA | NA | TRBV19 | 16 | TGTGCCAGTAGTATGGGCGGGACTATCTCTGGAAACACCATATATTTT | CASSMGGTISGNTIYF
TRBJ2-5 | NA | NA | TRBV5-6 | 13 | TGTGCCAGCAGCTTGAGACCTGGGGAGACCCAGTACTTC | CASSLRPGETQYF
TRBJ2-1 | TRBD2 | once | TRBV19 | 15 | TGTGCCAGTAGTATTAGCGGGAACTCCTACAATGAGCAGTTCTTC | CASSISGNSYNEQFF
TRBJ1-1 | NA | NA | TRBV6-6 | 11 | TGTGCCAGCACACAGTACACTGAAGCTTTCTTT | CASTQYTEAFF
TRBJ2-3 | TRBD1 | NA | TRBV11-3 | 15 | TGTGCCAGCAGCTCCGGGACAGGGAGCACAGATACGCAGTATTTT | CASSSGTGSTDTQYF
TRBJ1-1 | NA | NA | TRBV21-1 | 15 | TGTGCCAGCACCCTCTCGGGGGGGGCGAACACTGAAGCTTTCTTT | CASTLSGGANTEAFF
TRBJ1-6 | NA | NA | TRBV25-1 | 14 | TGTGCCAGCAGGCGGGCCTCCGATAATTCACCCCTCCACTTT | CASRRASDNSPLHF
TRBJ1-2 | NA | NA | TRBV9 | 12 | TGTGCCAGCAGGAACAGGAACTATGGCTACACCTTC | CASRNRNYGYTF
TRBJ2-5 | TRBD2 | NA | TRBV7-2 | 16 | TGTGCCAGCAGCGCCCAGACTAGCGGGAGAACGAAGACCCAGTACTTC | CASSAQTSGRTKTQYF